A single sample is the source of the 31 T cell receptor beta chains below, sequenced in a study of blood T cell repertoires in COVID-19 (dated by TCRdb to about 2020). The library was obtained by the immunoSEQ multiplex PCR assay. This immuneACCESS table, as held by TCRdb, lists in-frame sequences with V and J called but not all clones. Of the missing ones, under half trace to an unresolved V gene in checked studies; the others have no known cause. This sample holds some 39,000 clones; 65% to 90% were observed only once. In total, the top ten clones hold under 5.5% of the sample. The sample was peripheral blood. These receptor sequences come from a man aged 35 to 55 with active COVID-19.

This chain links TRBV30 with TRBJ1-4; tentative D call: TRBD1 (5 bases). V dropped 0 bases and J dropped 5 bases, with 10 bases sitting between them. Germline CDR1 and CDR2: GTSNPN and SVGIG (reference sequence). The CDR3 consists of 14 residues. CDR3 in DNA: TGTGCCTGGAGTGTGAAGGGGAACAATGAAAAACTGTTTTTT. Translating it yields CAWSVKGNNEKLFF.

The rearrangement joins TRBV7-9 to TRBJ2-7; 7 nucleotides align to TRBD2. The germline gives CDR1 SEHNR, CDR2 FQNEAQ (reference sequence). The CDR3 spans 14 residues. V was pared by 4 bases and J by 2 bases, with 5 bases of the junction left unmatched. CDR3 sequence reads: CASSSSGNTYEQYF. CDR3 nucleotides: TGTGCCAGCAGCTCCAGCGGGAACACCTACGAGCAGTACTTC.

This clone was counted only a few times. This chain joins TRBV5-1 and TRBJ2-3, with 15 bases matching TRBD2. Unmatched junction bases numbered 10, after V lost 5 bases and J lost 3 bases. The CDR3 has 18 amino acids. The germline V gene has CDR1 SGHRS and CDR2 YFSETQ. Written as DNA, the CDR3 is TGCGCCAGCAGTCCTGGACTAGCGGGAGGGCCGAGGACAGATACGCAGTATTTT. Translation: CASSPGLAGGPRTDTQYF.

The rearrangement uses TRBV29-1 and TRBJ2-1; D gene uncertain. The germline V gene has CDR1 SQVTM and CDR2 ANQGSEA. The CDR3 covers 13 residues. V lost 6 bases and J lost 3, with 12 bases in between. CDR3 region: CSVGRQIYNEQFF. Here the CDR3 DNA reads TGCAGCGTCGGCCGACAAATCTACAATGAGCAGTTCTTC.

The CDR3 loop reads CASSISTGGYNEQFF. CDR3 DNA sequence: TGTGCCAGCAGTATTTCGACAGGGGGTTACAATGAGCAGTTCTTC. J is TRBJ2-1 and V is TRBV27; 9 bases fit TRBD1. The CDR3 has 15 amino acids. V lost 5 bases, J lost 4 bases, and 6 bases stayed unmatched. Germline V gene lookup returns CDR1 MNHEY and CDR2 SMNVEV (reference sequence).

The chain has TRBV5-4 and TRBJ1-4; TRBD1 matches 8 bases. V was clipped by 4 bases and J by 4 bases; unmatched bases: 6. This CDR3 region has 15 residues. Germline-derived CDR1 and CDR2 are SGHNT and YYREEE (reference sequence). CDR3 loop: CASSIGQGGNEKLFF. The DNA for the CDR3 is TGTGCCAGCAGCATCGGACAGGGTGGTAATGAAAAACTGTTTTTT.

The CDR3 reads CASSLATPLHF. The CDR3 nucleotides read TGTGCCAGCAGTTTAGCGACACCCCTCCACTTT. The chain links TRBV27 to TRBJ1-6; D is unclear. The CDR3 is 11 amino acids. Germline CDR1 MNHEY, CDR2 SMNVEV (reference sequence). V was trimmed by 2 bases and J by 11 bases, leaving 4 bases between them.

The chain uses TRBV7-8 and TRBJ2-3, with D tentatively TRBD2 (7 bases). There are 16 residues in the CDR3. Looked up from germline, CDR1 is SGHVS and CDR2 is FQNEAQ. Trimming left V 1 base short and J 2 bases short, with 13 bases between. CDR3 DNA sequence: TGTGCCAGCAGCTTAGTTACGGGGGGCCACACAGATACGCAGTATTTT. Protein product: CASSLVTGGHTDTQYF.

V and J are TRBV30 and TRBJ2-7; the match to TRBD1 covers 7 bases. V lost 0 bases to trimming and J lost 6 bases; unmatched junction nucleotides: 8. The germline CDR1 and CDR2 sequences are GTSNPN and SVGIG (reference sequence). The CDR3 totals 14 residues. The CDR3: CAWSVGRGSAEQYF. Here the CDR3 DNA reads TGTGCCTGGAGTGTGGGCAGGGGGTCCGCCGAGCAGTACTTC.

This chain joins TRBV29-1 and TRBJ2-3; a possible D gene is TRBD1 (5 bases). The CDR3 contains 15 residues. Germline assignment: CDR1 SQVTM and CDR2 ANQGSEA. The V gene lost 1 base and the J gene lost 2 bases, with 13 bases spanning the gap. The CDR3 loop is CSVEVGVPPTDTQYF. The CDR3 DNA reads TGCAGCGTTGAAGTAGGGGTCCCACCCACAGATACGCAGTATTTT.

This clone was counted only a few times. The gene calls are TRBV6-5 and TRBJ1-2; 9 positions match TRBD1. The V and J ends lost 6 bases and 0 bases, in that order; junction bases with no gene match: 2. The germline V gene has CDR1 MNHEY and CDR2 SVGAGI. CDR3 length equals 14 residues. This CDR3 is CASRRQGANYGYTF. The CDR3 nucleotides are TGTGCCAGCAGGCGACAGGGGGCTAACTATGGCTACACCTTC.

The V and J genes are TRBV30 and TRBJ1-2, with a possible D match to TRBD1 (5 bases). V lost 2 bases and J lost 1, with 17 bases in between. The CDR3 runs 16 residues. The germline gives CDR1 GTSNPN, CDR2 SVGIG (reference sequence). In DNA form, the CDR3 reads TGTGCCTGGAGTCTCCCCCTAAACAGGAATAACTATGGCTACACCTTC. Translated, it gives CAWSLPLNRNNYGYTF.

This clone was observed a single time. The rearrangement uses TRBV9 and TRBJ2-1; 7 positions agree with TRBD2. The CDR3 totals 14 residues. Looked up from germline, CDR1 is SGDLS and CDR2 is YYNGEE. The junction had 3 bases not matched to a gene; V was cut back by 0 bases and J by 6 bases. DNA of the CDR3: TGTGCCAGCAGCGTAGTGCGGGAGACCAATGAGCAGTTCTTC. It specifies CASSVVRETNEQFF.

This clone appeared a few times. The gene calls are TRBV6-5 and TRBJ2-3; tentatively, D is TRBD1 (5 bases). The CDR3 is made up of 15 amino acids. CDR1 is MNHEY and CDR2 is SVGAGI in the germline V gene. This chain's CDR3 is CATRRGLAGTDTQYF. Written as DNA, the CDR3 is TGTGCTACCAGAAGGGGCTTGGCCGGCACAGATACGCAGTATTTT.

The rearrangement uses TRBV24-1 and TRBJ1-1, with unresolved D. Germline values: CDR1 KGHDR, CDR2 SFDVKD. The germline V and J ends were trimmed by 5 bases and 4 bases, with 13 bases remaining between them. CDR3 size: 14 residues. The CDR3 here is CATSAEGGGTEAFF. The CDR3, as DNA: TGTGCCACCAGTGCGGAGGGCGGCGGCACTGAAGCTTTCTTT.

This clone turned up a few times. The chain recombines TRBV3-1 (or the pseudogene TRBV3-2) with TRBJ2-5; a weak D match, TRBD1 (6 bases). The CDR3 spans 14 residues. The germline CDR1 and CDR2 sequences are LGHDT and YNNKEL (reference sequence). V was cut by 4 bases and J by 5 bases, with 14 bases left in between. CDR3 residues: CASSLTGLAETQYF. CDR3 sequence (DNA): TGTGCCAGCAGCCTAACAGGGTTGGCGGAGACCCAGTACTTC.

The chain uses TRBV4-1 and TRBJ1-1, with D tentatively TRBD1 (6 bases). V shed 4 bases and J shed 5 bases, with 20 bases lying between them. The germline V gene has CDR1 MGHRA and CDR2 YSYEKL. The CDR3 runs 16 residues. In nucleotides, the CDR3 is TGCGCCAGCAGCCTCAAAGATCGGGCAGGGGAAACTGAAGCTTTCTTT. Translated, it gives CASSLKDRAGETEAFF.

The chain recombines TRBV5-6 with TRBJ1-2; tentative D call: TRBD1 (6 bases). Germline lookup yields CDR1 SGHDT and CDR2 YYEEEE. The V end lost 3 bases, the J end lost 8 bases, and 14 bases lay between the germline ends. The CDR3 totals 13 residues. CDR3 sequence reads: CASSWDHREGYTF. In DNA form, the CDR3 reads TGTGCCAGCAGCTGGGACCACAGGGAGGGCTACACCTTC.

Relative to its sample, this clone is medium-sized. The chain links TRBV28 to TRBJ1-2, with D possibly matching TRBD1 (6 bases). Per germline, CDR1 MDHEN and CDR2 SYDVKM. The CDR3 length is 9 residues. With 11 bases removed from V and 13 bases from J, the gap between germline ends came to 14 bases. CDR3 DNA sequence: TGTGCCCCTAAGGGACATACCACCTTC. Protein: CAPKGHTTF.

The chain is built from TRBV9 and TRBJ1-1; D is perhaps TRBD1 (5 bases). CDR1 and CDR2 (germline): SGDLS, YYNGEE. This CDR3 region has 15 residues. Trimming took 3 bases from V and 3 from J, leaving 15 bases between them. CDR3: CASSGGGASDTEAFF. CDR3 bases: TGTGCCAGCAGCGGGGGTGGGGCTAGCGACACTGAAGCTTTCTTT. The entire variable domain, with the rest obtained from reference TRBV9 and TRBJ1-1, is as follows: DSGVTQTPKHLITATGQRVTLRCSPRSGDLSVYWYQQSLDQGLQFLIQYYNGEERAKGNILERFSAQQFPDLHSELNLSSLELGDSALYFCASSGGGASDTEAFFGQGTRLTVV.

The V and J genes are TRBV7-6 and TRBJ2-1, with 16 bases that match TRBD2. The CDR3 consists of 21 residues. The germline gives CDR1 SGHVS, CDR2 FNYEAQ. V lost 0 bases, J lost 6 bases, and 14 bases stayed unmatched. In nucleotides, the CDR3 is TGTGCCAGCAGCTTAGCGTGGGGACTAGCGGGAGGGCCTGAGGTGGGCAATGAGCAGTTCTTC. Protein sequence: CASSLAWGLAGGPEVGNEQFF. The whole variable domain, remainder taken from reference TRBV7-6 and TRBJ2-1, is GAGVSQSPRYKVTKRGQDVALRCDPISGHVSLYWYRQALGQGPEFLTYFNYEAQQDKSGLPNDRFSAERPEGSISTLTIQRTEQRDSAMYRCASSLAWGLAGGPEVGNEQFFGPGTRLTVL.

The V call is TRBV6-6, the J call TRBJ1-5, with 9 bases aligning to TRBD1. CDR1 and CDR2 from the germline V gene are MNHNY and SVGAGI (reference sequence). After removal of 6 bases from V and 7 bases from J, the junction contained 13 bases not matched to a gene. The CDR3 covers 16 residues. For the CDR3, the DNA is TGTGCCAGCAGCCCATCCACAGGGGGCTCGGGGCAGCCCCAGCATTTT. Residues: CASSPSTGGSGQPQHF.

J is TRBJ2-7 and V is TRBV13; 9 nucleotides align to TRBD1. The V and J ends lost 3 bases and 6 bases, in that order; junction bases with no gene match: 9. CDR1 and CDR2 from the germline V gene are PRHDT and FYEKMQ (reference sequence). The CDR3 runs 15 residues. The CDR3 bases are TGTGCCAGCAGCTTGAGGGACAGGGTAAACCGCGAGCAGTACTTC. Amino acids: CASSLRDRVNREQYF.

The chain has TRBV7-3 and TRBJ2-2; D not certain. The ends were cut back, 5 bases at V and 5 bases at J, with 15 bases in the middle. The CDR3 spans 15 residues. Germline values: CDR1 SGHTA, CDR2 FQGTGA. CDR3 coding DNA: TGTGCCAGCAGCCCTCAAATTCTAGATACCGGGGAGCTGTTTTTT. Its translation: CASSPQILDTGELFF. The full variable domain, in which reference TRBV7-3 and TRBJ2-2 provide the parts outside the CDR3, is GAGVSQTPSNKVTEKGKYVELRCDPISGHTALYWYRQSLGQGPEFLIYFQGTGAADDSGLPNDRFFAVRPEGSVSTLKIQRTERGDSAVYLCASSPQILDTGELFFGEGSRLTVL.

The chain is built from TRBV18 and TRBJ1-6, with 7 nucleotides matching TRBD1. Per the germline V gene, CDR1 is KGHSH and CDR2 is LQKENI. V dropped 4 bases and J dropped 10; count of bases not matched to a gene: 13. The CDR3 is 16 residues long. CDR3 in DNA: TGTGCCAGCTCACGGGACAGTGCCTCCAGGGGGTCACCCCTCCACTTT. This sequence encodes CASSRDSASRGSPLHF.

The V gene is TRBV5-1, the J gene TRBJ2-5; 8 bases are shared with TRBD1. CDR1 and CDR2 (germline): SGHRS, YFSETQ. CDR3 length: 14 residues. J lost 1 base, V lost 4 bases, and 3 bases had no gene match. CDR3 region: CASSRGQGQETQYF. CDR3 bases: TGCGCCAGCAGCCGTGGACAGGGCCAAGAGACCCAGTACTTC.

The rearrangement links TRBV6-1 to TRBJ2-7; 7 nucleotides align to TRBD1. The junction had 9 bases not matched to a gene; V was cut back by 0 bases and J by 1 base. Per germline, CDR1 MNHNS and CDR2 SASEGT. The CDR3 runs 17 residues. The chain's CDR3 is CASSEAPTGTESYEQYF. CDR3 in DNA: TGTGCCAGCAGTGAAGCCCCGACCGGGACAGAATCCTACGAGCAGTACTTC.

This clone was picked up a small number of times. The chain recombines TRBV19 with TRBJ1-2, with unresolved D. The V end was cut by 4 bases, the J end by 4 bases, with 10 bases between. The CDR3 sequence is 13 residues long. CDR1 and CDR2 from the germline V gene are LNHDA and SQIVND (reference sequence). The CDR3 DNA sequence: TGTGCCAGTAGTAACGAGGCCCGCTATGGCTACACCTTC. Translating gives CASSNEARYGYTF.

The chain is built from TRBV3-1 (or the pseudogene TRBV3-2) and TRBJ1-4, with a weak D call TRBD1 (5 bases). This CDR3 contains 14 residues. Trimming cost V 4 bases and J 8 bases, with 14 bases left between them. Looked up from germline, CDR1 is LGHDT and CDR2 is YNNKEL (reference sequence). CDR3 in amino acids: CASSRQLGSEKLFF. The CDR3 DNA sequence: TGTGCCAGCAGCCGACAGCTCGGATCGGAAAAACTGTTTTTT.

The CDR3 region has the DNA TGTGCCAGCAGTCTAGCGGGAATACCCTACGAGCAGTACTTC. This codes for CASSLAGIPYEQYF. The J gene is TRBJ2-7, the V gene TRBV27, with 9 bases fitting TRBD2. The CDR3 extends over 14 amino acids. Germline V gene sequence: CDR1 MNHEY, CDR2 SMNVEV (reference sequence). The ends lost 5 bases at V and 2 bases at J; junction bases unmatched: 4.

The CDR3 coding sequence is TGCGCCAGCAGCTTGGGGTCCAGTGAAGAGACCCAGTACTTC. This gives the protein CASSLGSSEETQYF. The chain employs TRBV5-1 and TRBJ2-5; no clear D. CDR3 length equals 14 residues. Trimming left V 0 bases short and J 3 bases short, with 9 bases between. CDR1 is SGHRS, CDR2 YFSETQ, per germline.